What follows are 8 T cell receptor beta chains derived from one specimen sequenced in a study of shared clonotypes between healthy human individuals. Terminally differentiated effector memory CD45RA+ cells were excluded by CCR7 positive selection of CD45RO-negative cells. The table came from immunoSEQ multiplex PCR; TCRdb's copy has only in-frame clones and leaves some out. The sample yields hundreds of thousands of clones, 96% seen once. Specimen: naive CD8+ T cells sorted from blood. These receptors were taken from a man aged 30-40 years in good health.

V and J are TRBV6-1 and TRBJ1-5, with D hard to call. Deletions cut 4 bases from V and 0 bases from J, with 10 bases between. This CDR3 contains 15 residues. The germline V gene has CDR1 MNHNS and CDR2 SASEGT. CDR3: CASSGRIDSNQPQHF. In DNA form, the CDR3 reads TGTGCCAGCAGTGGAAGAATAGATAGCAATCAGCCCCAGCATTTT.

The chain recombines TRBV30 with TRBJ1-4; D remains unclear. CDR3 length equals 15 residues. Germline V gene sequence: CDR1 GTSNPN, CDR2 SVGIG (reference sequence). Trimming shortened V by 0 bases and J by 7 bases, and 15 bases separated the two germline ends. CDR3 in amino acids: CAWSVPDHLFEKLFF. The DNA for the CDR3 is TGTGCCTGGAGTGTACCAGATCATTTGTTTGAAAAACTGTTTTTT.

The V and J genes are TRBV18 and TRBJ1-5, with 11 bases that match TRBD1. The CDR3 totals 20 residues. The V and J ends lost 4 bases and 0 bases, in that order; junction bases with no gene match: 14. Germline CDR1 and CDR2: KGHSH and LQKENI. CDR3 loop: CASSLTYPGTGGNSNQPQHF. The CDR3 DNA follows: TGTGCCAGCTCACTAACTTACCCGGGGACAGGGGGAAATAGCAATCAGCCCCAGCATTTT.

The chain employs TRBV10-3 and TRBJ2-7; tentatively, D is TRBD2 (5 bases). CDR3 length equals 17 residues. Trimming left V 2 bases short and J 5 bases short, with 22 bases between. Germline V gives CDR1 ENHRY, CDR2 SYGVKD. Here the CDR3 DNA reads TGTGCCATCAGTGAGGTTAACAGCGGACCCATTATCGACGAGCAGTACTTC. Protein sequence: CAISEVNSGPIIDEQYF.

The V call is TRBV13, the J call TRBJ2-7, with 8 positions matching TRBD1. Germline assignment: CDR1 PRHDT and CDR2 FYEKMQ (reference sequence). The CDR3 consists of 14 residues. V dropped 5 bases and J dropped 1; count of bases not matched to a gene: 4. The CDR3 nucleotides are TGTGCCAGCAGCCGGACAGGGAAATCCTACGAGCAGTACTTC. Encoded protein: CASSRTGKSYEQYF.

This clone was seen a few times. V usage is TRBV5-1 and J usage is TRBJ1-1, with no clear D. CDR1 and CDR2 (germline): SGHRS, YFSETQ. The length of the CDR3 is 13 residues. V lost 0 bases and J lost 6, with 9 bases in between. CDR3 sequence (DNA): TGCGCCAGCAGCTTGGGGGCCCTCGCTGAAGCTTTCTTT. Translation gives CASSLGALAEAFF.

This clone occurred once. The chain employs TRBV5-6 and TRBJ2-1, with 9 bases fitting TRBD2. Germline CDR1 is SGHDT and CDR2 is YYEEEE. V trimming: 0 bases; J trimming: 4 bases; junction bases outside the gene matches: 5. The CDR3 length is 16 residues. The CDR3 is CASSLVGTSRYNEQFF. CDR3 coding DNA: TGTGCCAGCAGCTTGGTCGGGACTAGCAGGTACAATGAGCAGTTCTTC.

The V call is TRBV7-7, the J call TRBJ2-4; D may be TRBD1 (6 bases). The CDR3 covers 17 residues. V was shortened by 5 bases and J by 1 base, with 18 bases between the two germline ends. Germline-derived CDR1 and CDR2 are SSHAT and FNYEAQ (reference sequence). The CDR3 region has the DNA TGTGCCAGCAGCACGGCTCAGGGGACGGGGGCCAAAAACATTCAGTACTTC. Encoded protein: CASSTAQGTGAKNIQYF.